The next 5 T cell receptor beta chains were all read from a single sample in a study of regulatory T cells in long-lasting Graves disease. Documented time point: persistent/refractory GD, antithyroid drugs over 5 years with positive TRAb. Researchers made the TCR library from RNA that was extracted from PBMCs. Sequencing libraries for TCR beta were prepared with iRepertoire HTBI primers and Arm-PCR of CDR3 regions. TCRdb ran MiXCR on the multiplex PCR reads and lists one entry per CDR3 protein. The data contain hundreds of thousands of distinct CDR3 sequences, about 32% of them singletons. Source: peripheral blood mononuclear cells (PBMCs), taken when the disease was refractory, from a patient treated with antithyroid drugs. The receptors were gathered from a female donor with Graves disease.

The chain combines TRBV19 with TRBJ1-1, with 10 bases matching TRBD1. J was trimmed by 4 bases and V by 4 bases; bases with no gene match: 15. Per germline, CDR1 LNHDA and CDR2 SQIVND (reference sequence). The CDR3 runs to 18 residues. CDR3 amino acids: CASSTHRDRGSLPTEAFF. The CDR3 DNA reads TGTGCCAGTAGTACACACCGGGACAGGGGTTCCCTGCCCACTGAAGCTTTCTTT.

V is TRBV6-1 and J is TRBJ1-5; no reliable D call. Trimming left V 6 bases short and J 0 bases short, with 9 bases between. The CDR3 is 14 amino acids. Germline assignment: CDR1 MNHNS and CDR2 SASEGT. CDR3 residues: CASRGESSNQPQHF. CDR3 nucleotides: TGTGCCAGCAGGGGCGAAAGTAGCAATCAGCCCCAGCATTTT.

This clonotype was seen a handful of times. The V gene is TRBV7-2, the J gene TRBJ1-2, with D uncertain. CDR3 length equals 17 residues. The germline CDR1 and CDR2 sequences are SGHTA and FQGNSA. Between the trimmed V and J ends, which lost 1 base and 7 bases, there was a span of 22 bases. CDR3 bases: TGTGCCAGCAGCTTAGATAAACACCGGGCCCAATCGGCTGGCTACACCTTC. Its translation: CASSLDKHRAQSAGYTF.

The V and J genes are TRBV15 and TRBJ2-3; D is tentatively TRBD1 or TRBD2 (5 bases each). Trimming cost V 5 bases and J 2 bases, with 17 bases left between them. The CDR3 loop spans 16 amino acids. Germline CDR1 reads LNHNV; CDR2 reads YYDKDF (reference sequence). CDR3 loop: CATSVGTSPDTDTQYF. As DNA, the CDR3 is TGTGCCACCAGCGTAGGGACCTCCCCCGACACAGATACGCAGTATTTT.

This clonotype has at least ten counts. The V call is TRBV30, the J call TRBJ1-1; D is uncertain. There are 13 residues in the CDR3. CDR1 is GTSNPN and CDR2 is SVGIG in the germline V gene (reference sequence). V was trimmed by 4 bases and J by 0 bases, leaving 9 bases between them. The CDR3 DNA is TGTGCCTGGACCAAGACCATGAACACTGAAGCTTTCTTT. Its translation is CAWTKTMNTEAFF.